These 10 T cell receptor beta chains came from one sample sequenced in a study of shared clonotypes between healthy human individuals. Measured with immunoSEQ multiplex PCR; TCRdb has only the in-frame clones, and not every one. The sample has 2 million to 3 million clones, under 95% seen once; the top ten hold 0.36%. The specimen was naive CD4+ T cells from PBMCs. Noted subset: CD45RA+ positively selected. These receptors all stem from a man aged 18 to 35 in good health. Some clones in this sample may be carry-over from other donors' samples.

Comment on this clone: The identical CDR3 is also encoded by other nucleotide sequences in the sample. The chain is built from TRBV5-1 and TRBJ2-4, with TRBD1 as a possible D gene (6 bases). V lost 1 base, J lost 5 bases, and 7 bases lay in between. The CDR3 is 13 amino acids. Germline V gene lookup returns CDR1 SGHRS and CDR2 YFSETQ. In DNA form, the CDR3 reads TGCGCCAGCAGCTTGCCAGGGGAAAACATTCAGTACTTC. Its protein product is CASSLPGENIQYF.

This clone was counted once. The CDR3 DNA follows: TGTGCCAGCAGCGTGAGTAGCAGGGGTCTAACAGATACGCAGTATTTT. This codes for CASSVSSRGLTDTQYF. The chain links TRBV9 to TRBJ2-3; D possibly corresponds to TRBD1 (6 bases). The germline CDR1 and CDR2 sequences are SGDLS and YYNGEE. V was cut by 2 bases and J by 3 bases, with 16 bases left in between. This CDR3 comprises 16 residues.

Concerning this clone: The same CDR3 also results from other DNA sequences found in this sample. The chain links TRBV6-5 to TRBJ2-7; 11 bases fit TRBD2. The length of the CDR3 is 14 residues. V dropped 5 bases and J dropped 2; count of bases not matched to a gene: 2. Looked up from germline, CDR1 is MNHEY and CDR2 is SVGAGI. This CDR3 reads CASSRTSGPYEQYF. The CDR3 DNA is TGTGCCAGCAGTAGGACTAGCGGGCCCTACGAGCAGTACTTC.

This chain links TRBV11-2 with TRBJ1-2, with 8 positions matching TRBD1. V trimming: 4 bases; J trimming: 0 bases; junction bases outside the gene matches: 4. Germline V gives CDR1 SGHAT, CDR2 FQNNGV. The length of the CDR3 is 15 residues. CDR3 sequence reads: CASSSFRGPNYGYTF. Written as DNA, the CDR3 is TGTGCCAGCAGCTCCTTCAGGGGGCCTAACTATGGCTACACCTTC.

The chain carries TRBV13 and TRBJ2-7, with TRBD2 identical over 7 bases. V shed 3 bases, J shed 0 bases, and the junction held 2 bases outside the gene matches. CDR3 length: 14 residues. Germline CDR1 PRHDT, CDR2 FYEKMQ (reference sequence). The CDR3, as DNA: TGTGCCAGCAGCTTGAAGCGGGACTCCTACGAGCAGTACTTC. Its protein product is CASSLKRDSYEQYF.

This clone was observed once. V usage is TRBV28 and J usage is TRBJ2-5, with TRBD2 matching over 12 bases. Germline CDR1 reads MDHEN; CDR2 reads SYDVKM. J gave up 4 bases and V 4 bases, and 7 bases lay outside the gene matches. The CDR3 loop spans 16 amino acids. The CDR3 coding sequence is TGTGCCAGCAGTTACCCGACTAGCGGGAGCCGAGAGACCCAGTACTTC. It specifies CASSYPTSGSRETQYF.

In its sample, this clone was seen once. This chain joins TRBV7-9 and TRBJ2-1; 16 bases match TRBD2. V lost 4 bases to trimming and J lost 10 bases; unmatched junction nucleotides: 10. Looked up from germline, CDR1 is SEHNR and CDR2 is FQNEAQ (reference sequence). The CDR3 runs to 17 residues. CDR3 nucleotides: TGTGCCAGCAGCTCGCTGGGACTAGCGGGAGGGCCCTGGGAGCAGTTCTTC. Translating gives CASSSLGLAGGPWEQFF.

This clone was seen just once. The chain employs TRBV7-3 and TRBJ2-7; D not certain. Trimming took off 5 bases at V and 0 bases at J, with 11 bases between the two ends. Germline V CDR1 and CDR2: SGHTA, FQGTGA. The length of the CDR3 is 14 residues. The CDR3 region has the DNA TGTGCCAGCAGCGACCACGCCAGCTCCTACGAGCAGTACTTC. Residues: CASSDHASSYEQYF.

CDR3 amino acids: CASSRAGTGYEQFF. The DNA of the CDR3 is TGCGCCAGCAGCCGAGCCGGGACTGGTTATGAGCAGTTCTTC. V gene TRBV4-3 combines with J gene TRBJ2-1; D is possibly TRBD2 (6 bases). The CDR3 runs to 14 residues. The germline V and J ends were trimmed by 4 bases and 8 bases, with 15 bases remaining between them. Germline CDR1 reads LGHNA; CDR2 reads YSLEER.

The V and J genes are TRBV7-9 and TRBJ2-5; unclear D gene. V shed 1 base and J shed 4 bases, with 13 bases lying between them. This CDR3 has 15 residues. CDR1 and CDR2 from the germline V gene are SEHNR and FQNEAQ (reference sequence). CDR3 sequence (DNA): TGTGCCAGCAGCTTAGGCGGAGCGACGGTAGAGACCCAGTACTTC. It translates to CASSLGGATVETQYF.